In its sample, the clone carrying this T cell receptor (beta chain) was seen many times. It was RNA transcripts that yielded the amplified TCR beta CDR3 regions. The primer set for the first-round RT-PCR of the TCR CDR3 was HTBI. From the multiplex PCR reads, TCRdb called clonotypes with MiXCR, one entry per CDR3 protein. The sample consists of about 540,000 distinct CDR3 sequences, 40% to 55% of them appearing once. The sample is drawn from a study of T cells in Graves' hyperthyroidism and ophthalmopathy. Source material: peripheral blood or thyroid tissue (not recorded which). This sequence was found in a woman younger than 35 with Graves' hyperthyroidism.

This CDR3 is CASSWDIAAEAFF. The CDR3 nucleotides read TGTGCCAGCAGTTGGGACATCGCGGCTGAAGCTTTCTTT. The chain is built from TRBV6-6 and TRBJ1-1; a possible D gene is TRBD1 (6 bases). Germline V lookup: CDR1 MNHNY, CDR2 SVGAGI (reference sequence). Trimming stripped 4 bases from V and 6 bases from J, with 12 bases between. The CDR3 covers 13 residues.